These 12 T cell receptor beta chains were all obtained from the same sample, sequenced in a study of yellow fever vaccine responses in identical twins. MiXCR, applied by TCRdb to the RT-PCR reads, yields one record per CDR3 protein. Here the sample spans 3,000 or so distinct CDR3 sequences, 80% being singletons. The sample in question was T cells from blood (PBMCs), unsorted or a sorted subset (not recorded which), obtained before or after yellow fever vaccination (not recorded which). These receptors all stem from a female donor who received the yellow fever vaccine.

The chain's CDR3 is CASSYSVGERGEGETQYF. The CDR3 bases are TGTGCCAGCAGTTATTCGGTTGGCGAGCGGGGGGAGGGAGAGACCCAGTACTTC. The chain combines TRBV6-2 or TRBV6-3 with TRBJ2-5; TRBD2 aligns across 9 bases. The trim removed 3 bases at V and 4 bases at J, leaving 15 bases unmatched. The CDR3 contains 18 residues. In germline, CDR1 is MNHEY, CDR2 SVGEGT.

There are a few counts of this clonotype. This chain uses TRBV4-3 with TRBJ2-7; the D is unclear. Looked up from germline, CDR1 is LGHNA and CDR2 is YSLEER. This CDR3 contains 15 residues. The germline V and J ends were trimmed by 1 base and 0 bases, with 10 bases remaining between them. The CDR3 coding sequence is TGCGCCAGCAGCCAAGTTGCAGACCTCTCCTACGAGCAGTACTTC. Its protein product is CASSQVADLSYEQYF.

The rearrangement links TRBV6-1 to TRBJ2-2; 12 bases agree with TRBD2. V shed 5 bases and J 1 base; nucleotides not matched to a gene: 2. The CDR3 is 16 amino acids. Germline V gene data show CDR1 as MNHNS and CDR2 as SASEGT. The CDR3 loop reads CASSPSGGENTGELFF. CDR3 in DNA: TGTGCCAGCAGTCCTAGCGGGGGGGAGAACACCGGGGAGCTGTTTTTT.

The genes are TRBV11-1 and TRBJ2-5; TRBD2 aligns across 7 bases. Looked up from germline, CDR1 is SGHAT and CDR2 is FQDESV (reference sequence). This CDR3 is 15 amino acids long. With V trimmed by 5 bases and J by 1 base, 7 bases remained unmatched. CDR3 region: CASSTLLATQETQYF. The CDR3 bases are TGTGCCAGCAGCACCCTACTAGCGACCCAAGAGACCCAGTACTTC.

This clonotype was detected only once. The V and J genes are TRBV20-1 and TRBJ2-1; 8 bases agree with TRBD2. CDR1 and CDR2 (germline): DFQATT, SNEGSKA (reference sequence). The CDR3 is 14 residues long. Unmatched junction bases numbered 4, after V lost 3 bases and J lost 3 bases. The CDR3 DNA sequence: TGCAGTGCTAGTCTGGGACTAGGCTACAATGAGCAGTTCTTC. It codes for CSASLGLGYNEQFF.

This clonotype was detected only a few times. This chain uses TRBV15 with TRBJ1-4; D ambiguous. CDR3 size: 13 residues. The ends were cut back, 1 base at V and 7 bases at J, with 7 bases in the middle. In germline, CDR1 is LNHNV, CDR2 YYDKDF (reference sequence). CDR3 in amino acids: CATSRAGSEKLFF. CDR3 in DNA: TGTGCCACCAGCAGAGCCGGAAGTGAAAAACTGTTTTTT. The variable domain in full, with the rest retrieved from reference TRBV15 and TRBJ1-4, is DAMVIQNPRYQVTQFGKPVTLSCSQTLNHNVMYWYQQKSSQAPKLLFHYYDKDFNNEADTPDNFQSRRPNTSFCFLDIRSPGLGDTAMYLCATSRAGSEKLFFGSGTQLSVL.

On this clonotype itself: Its ends do not fully match the called genes, so a read error is possible. The chain carries TRBV7-7 and TRBJ1-5, with unresolved D. The CDR3 sequence is 15 residues long. The V gene's germline CDR1 is SSHAT and CDR2 FNYEAQ (reference sequence). This CDR3 is CASSSALSYNQPQHF. In DNA, the CDR3 is TGTGCTAGCAGCTCCGCACTTAGCTACAATCAGCCCCAGCATTTT. The full variable domain, rest sourced from reference TRBV7-7 and TRBJ1-5, is GAGVSQSPRYKVTKRGQDVTLRCDPISSHATLYWYQQALGQGPEFLTYFNYEAQPDKSGLPSDRFSAERPEGSISTLTIQRTEQRDSAMYRCASSSALSYNQPQHFGDGTRLSIL.

This clonotype appeared a few times. The chain joins TRBV15 to TRBJ1-2; unclear D gene. In germline, CDR1 is LNHNV, CDR2 YYDKDF (reference sequence). The CDR3 has 15 amino acids. Deletions cut 2 bases from V and 3 bases from J, with 13 bases between. The CDR3 DNA follows: TGTGCCACCAGCAGAAGAGTACACGGCTACTATGGCTACACCTTC. Translation gives CATSRRVHGYYGYTF.

This rearrangement joins TRBV7-2 to TRBJ2-1; TRBD1 aligns across 7 bases. The CDR3 covers 18 residues. V shed 5 bases, J shed 0 bases, and the junction held 13 bases outside the gene matches. CDR1 SGHTA and CDR2 FQGNSA come from the germline V gene. CDR3: CASSLGRISGGSYNEQFF. In DNA form, the CDR3 reads TGTGCCAGCAGCCTAGGGCGCATTTCAGGGGGCTCCTACAATGAGCAGTTCTTC.

This sequence joins TRBV7-6 and TRBJ1-1; TRBD1 might be the D (5 bases). V lost 3 bases and J lost 8, with 13 bases in between. Germline lookup yields CDR1 SGHVS and CDR2 FNYEAQ. The CDR3 loop spans 13 amino acids. CDR3 sequence: CASSLGVGAEAFF. The CDR3 DNA follows: TGTGCCAGCAGCTTGGGGGTAGGTGCAGAAGCTTTCTTT.

J is TRBJ2-7 and V is TRBV6-5; the D is unclear. The length of the CDR3 is 12 residues. The V end lost 2 bases, the J end lost 6 bases, and 8 bases lay between the germline ends. CDR1 MNHEY and CDR2 SVGAGI come from the germline V gene. The CDR3 loop is CASSYVGGEQYF. The CDR3 coding sequence is TGTGCCAGCAGTTACGTGGGTGGCGAGCAGTACTTC.

This chain connects TRBV6-2 or TRBV6-3 to TRBJ2-7, with TRBD2 as a possible D gene (5 bases). This CDR3 comprises 16 residues. Germline CDR1 is MNHEY and CDR2 is SVGEGT. Trimming cost V 0 bases and J 2 bases, with 14 bases left between them. The CDR3 is CASSYSTYGMTYEQYF. CDR3 nucleotide sequence: TGTGCCAGCAGTTACTCCACCTACGGGATGACCTACGAGCAGTACTTC.